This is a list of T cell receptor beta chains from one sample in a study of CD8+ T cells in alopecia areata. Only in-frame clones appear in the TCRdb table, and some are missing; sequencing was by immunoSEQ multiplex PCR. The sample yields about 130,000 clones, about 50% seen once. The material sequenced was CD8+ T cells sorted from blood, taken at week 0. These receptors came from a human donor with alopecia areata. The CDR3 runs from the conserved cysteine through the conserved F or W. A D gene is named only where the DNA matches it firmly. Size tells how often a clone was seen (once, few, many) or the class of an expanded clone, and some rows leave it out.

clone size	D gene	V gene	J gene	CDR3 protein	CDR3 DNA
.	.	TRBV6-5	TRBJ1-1	CASSYTLSRGNTEAFF	TGTGCCAGCAGTTACACGCTATCCCGGGGGAACACTGAAGCTTTCTTT
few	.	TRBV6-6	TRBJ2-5	CASSYSSRNQETQYF	TGTGCCAGCAGTTACTCGTCCAGAAACCAAGAGACCCAGTACTTC
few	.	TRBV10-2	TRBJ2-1	CASSEGHEQFF	TGCGCCAGCAGTGAGGGCCATGAGCAGTTCTTC
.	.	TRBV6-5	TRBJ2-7	CASSKLAISSYEQYF	TGTGCCAGCAGTAAACTAGCTATAAGCTCCTACGAGCAGTACTTC
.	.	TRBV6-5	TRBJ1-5	CASSYVKNSNQPQHF	TGTGCCAGCAGTTACGTCAAAAATAGCAATCAGCCCCAGCATTTT
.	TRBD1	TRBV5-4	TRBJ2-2	CASSPARGTGSLRTGELFF	TGTGCCAGCAGCCCGGCCCGGGGGACAGGGAGCCTACGGACCGGGGAGCTGTTTTTT
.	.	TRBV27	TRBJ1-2	CASSSHFLNYGYTF	TGTGCCAGCAGTTCTCACTTCCTTAACTATGGCTACACCTTC
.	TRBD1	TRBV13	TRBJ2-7	CASSTRQGRFYEQYF	TGTGCCAGCAGCACCCGACAGGGGAGATTCTACGAGCAGTACTTC
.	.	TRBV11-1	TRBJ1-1	CASSSMGENTEAFF	TGTGCCAGCAGCTCGATGGGGGAGAACACTGAAGCTTTCTTT
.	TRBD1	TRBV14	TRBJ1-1	CASSPRTGVGNTEAFF	TGTGCCAGCAGCCCCCGGACAGGGGTCGGGAACACTGAAGCTTTCTTT
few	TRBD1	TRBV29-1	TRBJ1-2	CSVEEQGYDGYTF	TGCAGCGTTGAGGAACAGGGGTATGATGGCTACACCTTC
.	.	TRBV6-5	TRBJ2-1	CASSYSPGLNEQFF	TGTGCCAGCAGTTACTCCCCAGGGCTGAATGAGCAGTTCTTC
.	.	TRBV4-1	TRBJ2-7	CASSQEHWTESYEQYF	TGCGCCAGCAGCCAAGAGCACTGGACAGAGTCCTACGAGCAGTACTTC
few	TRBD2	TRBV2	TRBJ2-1	CASSAPGTSGVYEQFF	TGTGCCAGCAGCGCCCCCGGGACTAGCGGGGTCTATGAGCAGTTCTTC
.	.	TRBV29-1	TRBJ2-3	CSVEDGSTDTQYF	TGCAGCGTTGAAGACGGTAGCACAGATACGCAGTATTTT
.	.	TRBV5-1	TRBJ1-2	CASSLSDDYGYTF	TGCGCCAGCAGCTTGTCGGACGACTATGGCTACACCTTC
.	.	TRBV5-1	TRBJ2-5	CASSLEGGFGETQYF	TGCGCCAGCAGCTTGGAAGGGGGTTTCGGGGAGACCCAGTACTTC
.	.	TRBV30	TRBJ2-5	CAWSRDSGETQYF	TGTGCCTGGAGTCGGGACTCTGGAGAGACCCAGTACTTC
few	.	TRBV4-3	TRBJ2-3	CASSHRGDGTDTQYF	TGCGCCAGCAGCCACAGGGGAGACGGGACAGATACGCAGTATTTT
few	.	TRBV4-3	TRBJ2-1	CASSQLSGLGGNEQFF	TGCGCCAGCAGCCAATTATCGGGACTGGGAGGCAATGAGCAGTTCTTC
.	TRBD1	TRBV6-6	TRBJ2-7	CASGTDRGFSYEQYF	TGTGCCAGCGGGACGGACAGGGGGTTCTCCTACGAGCAGTACTTC
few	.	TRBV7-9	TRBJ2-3	CASSLAVTGPTDTQYF	TGTGCCAGCAGCTTAGCGGTTACCGGACCCACAGATACGCAGTATTTT
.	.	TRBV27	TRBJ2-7	CASSLSVGHSLYEQYF	TGTGCCAGCAGTTTATCGGTGGGACACTCTCTCTACGAGCAGTACTTC
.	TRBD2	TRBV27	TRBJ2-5	CASSYSGGPTYQETQYF	TGTGCCAGCAGTTATAGCGGGGGGCCCACGTACCAAGAGACCCAGTACTTC
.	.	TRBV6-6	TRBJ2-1	CASSYSQGEQFF	TGTGCCAGCAGTTACTCGCAGGGCGAGCAGTTCTTC
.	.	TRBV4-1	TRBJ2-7	CASSLHGGTGNYEQYF	TGCGCCAGCAGCCTCCATGGCGGGACTGGGAACTACGAGCAGTACTTC
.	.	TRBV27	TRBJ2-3	CASSLYEQGVTDTQYF	TGTGCCAGCAGTTTATACGAGCAGGGAGTAACAGATACGCAGTATTTT